The present entry profiles one TCR beta chain with its context. The sample originates from a study of technical replicates of blood from several donors. CDR1 and CDR2 (germline): SNHLY, FYNNEI. V lost 6 bases and J lost 1; bases outside the gene matches: 6. This CDR3 has 14 amino acids. Clones were read by immunoSEQ multiplex PCR, and TCRdb kept only the in-frame ones, dropping some. The data hold roughly 50,000 clones, with about 94% observed a single time. Sequencing input: PBMCs. This receptor was obtained from a human donor in good health. Some clones in this sample may be carry-over from other donors' samples. The chain has TRBV2 and TRBJ2-7; 7 bases are shared with TRBD1. Written as DNA, the CDR3 is TGTGCCAGCAGACAGGGGACCATTTCCTACGAGCAGTACTTC. This translates into CASRQGTISYEQYF.